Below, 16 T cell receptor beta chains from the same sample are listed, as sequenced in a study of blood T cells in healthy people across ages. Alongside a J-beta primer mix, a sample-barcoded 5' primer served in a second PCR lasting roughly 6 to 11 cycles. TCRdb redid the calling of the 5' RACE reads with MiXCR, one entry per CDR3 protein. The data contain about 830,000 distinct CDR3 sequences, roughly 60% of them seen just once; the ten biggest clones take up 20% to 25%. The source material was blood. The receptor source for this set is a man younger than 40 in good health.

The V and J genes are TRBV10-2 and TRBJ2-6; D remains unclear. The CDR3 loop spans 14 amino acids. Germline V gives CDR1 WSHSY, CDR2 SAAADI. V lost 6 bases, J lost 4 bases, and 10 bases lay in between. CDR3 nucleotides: TGCGCCAGCAGGCTTCCTAACGGGGCCAACGTCCTGACTTTC. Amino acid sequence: CASRLPNGANVLTF.

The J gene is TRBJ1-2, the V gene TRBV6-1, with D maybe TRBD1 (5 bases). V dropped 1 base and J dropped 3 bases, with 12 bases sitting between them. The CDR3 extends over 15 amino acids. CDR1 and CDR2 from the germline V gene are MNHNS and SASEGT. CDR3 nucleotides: TGTGCCAGCAGTGAAGACAGCCAGGGCTACTATGGCTACACCTTC. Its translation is CASSEDSQGYYGYTF.

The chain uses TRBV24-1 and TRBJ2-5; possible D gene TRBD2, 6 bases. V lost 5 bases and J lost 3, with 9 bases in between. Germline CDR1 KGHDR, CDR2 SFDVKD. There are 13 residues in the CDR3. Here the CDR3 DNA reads TGTGCCACCAGTGGCGGGGCCGAAGAGACCCAGTACTTC. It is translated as CATSGGAEETQYF.

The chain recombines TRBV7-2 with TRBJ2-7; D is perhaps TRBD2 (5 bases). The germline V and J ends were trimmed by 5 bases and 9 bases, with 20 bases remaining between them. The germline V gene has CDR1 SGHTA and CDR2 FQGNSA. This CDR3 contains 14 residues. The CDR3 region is CASSNPGPLAGQYF. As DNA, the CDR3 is TGTGCCAGCAGCAACCCCGGACCCCTCGCGGGGCAGTACTTC.

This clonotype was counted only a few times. The CDR3 bases are TGTGCCAGCAGCCGGACTCTGCAGGGAGCCTACGAGCAGTACTTC. Encoded protein: CASSRTLQGAYEQYF. The gene calls are TRBV7-2 and TRBJ2-7; D tentatively reads TRBD1 or TRBD2 (5 bases each). There are 15 residues in the CDR3. Trimming shortened V by 5 bases and J by 2 bases, and 16 bases separated the two germline ends. CDR1 is SGHTA, CDR2 FQGNSA, per germline.

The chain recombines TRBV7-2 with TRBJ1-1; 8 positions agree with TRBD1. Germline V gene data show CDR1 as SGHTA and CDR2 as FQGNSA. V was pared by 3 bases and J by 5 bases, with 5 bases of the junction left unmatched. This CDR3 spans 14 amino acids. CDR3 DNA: TGTGCCAGCAGCTTCGCCACAGGGGGAACTGAAGCTTTCTTT. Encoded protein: CASSFATGGTEAFF.

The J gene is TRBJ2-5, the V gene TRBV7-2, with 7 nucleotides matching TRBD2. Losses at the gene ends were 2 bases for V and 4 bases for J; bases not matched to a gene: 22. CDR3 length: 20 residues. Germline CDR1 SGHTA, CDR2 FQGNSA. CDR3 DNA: TGTGCCAGCAGCTTAAAACGCGGGAGTTTAGTATCTCTAGGTTCAGAGACCCAGTACTTC. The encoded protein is CASSLKRGSLVSLGSETQYF. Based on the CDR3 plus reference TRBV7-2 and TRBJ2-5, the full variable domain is GAGVSQSPSNKVTEKGKDVELRCDPISGHTALYWYRQSLGQGLEFLIYFQGNSAPDKSGLPSDRFSAERTGGSVSTLTIQRTQQEDSAVYLCASSLKRGSLVSLGSETQYFGPGTRLLVL.

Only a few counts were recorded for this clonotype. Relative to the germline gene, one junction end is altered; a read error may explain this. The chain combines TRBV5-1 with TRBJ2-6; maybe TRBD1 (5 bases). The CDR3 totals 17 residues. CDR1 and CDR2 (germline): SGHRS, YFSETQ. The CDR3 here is CASSLEERGEGANVLTF. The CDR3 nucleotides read TGCGCCAGCAGCTTGGAAGAGAGAGGAGAAGGGGCCAACGTTCTGACTTTC.

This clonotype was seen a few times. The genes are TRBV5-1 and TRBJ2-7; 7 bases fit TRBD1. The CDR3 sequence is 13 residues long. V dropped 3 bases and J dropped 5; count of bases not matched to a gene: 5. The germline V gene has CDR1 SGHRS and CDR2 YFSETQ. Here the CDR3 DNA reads TGCGCCAGCAGCTACCGACAGGGAGACGAGCAGTACTTC. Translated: CASSYRQGDEQYF.

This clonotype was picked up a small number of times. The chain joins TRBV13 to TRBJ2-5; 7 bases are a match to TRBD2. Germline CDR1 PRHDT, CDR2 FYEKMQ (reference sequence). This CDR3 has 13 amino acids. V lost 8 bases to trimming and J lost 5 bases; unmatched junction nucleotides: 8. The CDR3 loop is CASVRRRGETQYF. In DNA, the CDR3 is TGTGCCAGCGTCCGACGGCGGGGGGAGACCCAGTACTTC.

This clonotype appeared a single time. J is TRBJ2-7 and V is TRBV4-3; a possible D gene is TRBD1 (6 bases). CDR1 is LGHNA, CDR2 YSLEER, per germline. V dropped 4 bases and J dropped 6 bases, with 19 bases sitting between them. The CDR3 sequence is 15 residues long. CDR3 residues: CASSRSTGTNSEQYF. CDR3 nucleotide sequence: TGCGCCAGCAGCCGGTCTACCGGGACAAACTCCGAGCAGTACTTC.

CDR3: CSARRTGITGELFF. CDR3 bases: TGCAGTGCTAGACGGACAGGGATCACCGGGGAGCTGTTTTTT. This chain links TRBV20-1 with TRBJ2-2, with 8 bases fitting TRBD1. The J segment lost 4 bases and the V segment lost 2 bases, leaving 3 bases of the junction unmatched. CDR3 length equals 14 residues. Per the germline V gene, CDR1 is DFQATT and CDR2 is SNEGSKA (reference sequence).

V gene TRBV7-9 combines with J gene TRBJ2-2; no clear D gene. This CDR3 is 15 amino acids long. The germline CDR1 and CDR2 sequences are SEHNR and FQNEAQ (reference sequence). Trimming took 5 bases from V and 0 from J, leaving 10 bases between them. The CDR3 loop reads CASSPPQSNTGELFF. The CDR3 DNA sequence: TGTGCCAGCAGCCCGCCTCAGTCGAACACCGGGGAGCTGTTTTTT.

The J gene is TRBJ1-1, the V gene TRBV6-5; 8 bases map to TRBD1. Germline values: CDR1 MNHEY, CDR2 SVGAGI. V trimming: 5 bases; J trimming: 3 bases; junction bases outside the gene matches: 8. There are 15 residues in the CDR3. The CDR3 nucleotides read TGTGCCAGCAGTAGGACAGGGCTTGGGGACACTGAAGCTTTCTTT. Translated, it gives CASSRTGLGDTEAFF.

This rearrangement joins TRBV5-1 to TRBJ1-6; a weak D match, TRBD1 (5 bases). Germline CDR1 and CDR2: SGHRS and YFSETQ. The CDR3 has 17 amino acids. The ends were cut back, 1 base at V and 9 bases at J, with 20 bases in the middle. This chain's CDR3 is CASSLSEGASRSSPLHF. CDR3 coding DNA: TGCGCCAGCAGCTTGTCGGAAGGGGCTTCGCGAAGTTCACCCCTCCACTTT.

The CDR3 region is CASSLAPSLYGYTF. The DNA for the CDR3 is TGTGCCAGCAGTTTAGCGCCCTCCCTCTATGGCTACACCTTC. The chain employs TRBV12-3 or TRBV12-4 and TRBJ1-2; D not resolved. V lost 0 bases and J 4 bases, leaving 9 bases between the germline ends. CDR3 length: 14 amino acids.